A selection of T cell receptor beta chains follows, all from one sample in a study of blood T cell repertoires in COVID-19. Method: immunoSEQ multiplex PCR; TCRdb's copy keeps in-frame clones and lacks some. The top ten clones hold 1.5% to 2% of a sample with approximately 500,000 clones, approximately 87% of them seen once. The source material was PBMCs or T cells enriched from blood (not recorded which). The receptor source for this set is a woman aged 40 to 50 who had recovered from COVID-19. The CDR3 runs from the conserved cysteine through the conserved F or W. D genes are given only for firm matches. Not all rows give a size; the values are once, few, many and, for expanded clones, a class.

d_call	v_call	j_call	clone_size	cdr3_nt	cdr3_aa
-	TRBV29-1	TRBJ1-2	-	TGCAGCGTTTGTTTTCGCCCCCTAGGACATGATACAGAGCCGTTCGAGTACACCTTC	CSVCFRPLGHDTEPFEYTF
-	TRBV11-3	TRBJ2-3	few	TGTGCCAGCAGCCCACCAGGGGTAGATACGCAGTATTTT	CASSPPGVDTQYF
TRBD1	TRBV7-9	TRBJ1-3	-	TGTGCCAGCAGCCAGACAGGGGGGAGAAACACCATATATTTT	CASSQTGGRNTIYF
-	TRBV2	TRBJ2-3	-	TGTGCCATACTGGATTGGAGATTGAGAGATACGCAGTATTTT	CAILDWRLRDTQYF
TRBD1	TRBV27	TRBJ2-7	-	TGTGCCAGCAGTTTTCTGGACAGGGGCTACGAGCAGTACTTC	CASSFLDRGYEQYF
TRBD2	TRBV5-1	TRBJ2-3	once	TGCGCCAGCAGCCCCGGACTAGTTACAGATACGCAGTATTTT	CASSPGLVTDTQYF
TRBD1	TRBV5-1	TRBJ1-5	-	TGCGCCAGCAGCTTAGGGACAGGGGAATATCAGCCCCAGCATTTT	CASSLGTGEYQPQHF
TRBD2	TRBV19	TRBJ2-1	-	TGTGCCAGTAGTATTAACGGGAGGAATGAGCAGTTCTTC	CASSINGRNEQFF
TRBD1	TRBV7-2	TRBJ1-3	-	TGTGCCAGCAGCTTACCAGCAAGGACAGGGACTTACACCATATATTTT	CASSLPARTGTYTIYF
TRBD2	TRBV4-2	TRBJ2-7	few	TGTGCCAGCAGCCAAGATGTTGGCGGGAGGGCCCGGGGGCAGTACTTC	CASSQDVGGRARGQYF
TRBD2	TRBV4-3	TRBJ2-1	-	TGCGCCAGCAGCCTCCGACTAGCGGGAGAAAGGAATGAGCAGTTCTTC	CASSLRLAGERNEQFF